The rows below give T cell receptor beta chains drawn from one sample of a study of shared clonotypes between healthy human individuals. Here immunoSEQ multiplex PCR was the method, and the copy in TCRdb shows in-frame clones only, minus some. This table has 750,000 to 1,000,000 clones, roughly 92% appearing once. Sequenced input: naive CD8+ T cells sorted from blood. These receptors came from a man aged 25 to 40 in good health. CDR3s include the opening cysteine and the closing phenylalanine or tryptophan. The order of the fields is clone size, J gene, V gene, D gene, CDR3 protein, CDR3 DNA. A D gene is named only where the DNA matches it firmly. Size tells how often a clone was seen (once, few, many) or the class of an expanded clone, and some rows leave it out.

- TRBJ2-1 TRBV19 - CASSWGEPNEQFF TGTGCCAGTAGTTGGGGGGAGCCAAATGAGCAGTTCTTC
- TRBJ1-5 TRBV7-2 - CASSLIGGGLWQPQHF TGTGCCAGCAGCTTAATTGGGGGGGGGCTCTGGCAGCCCCAGCATTTT
few TRBJ2-1 TRBV4-3 - CASSFGTRDNEQFF TGCGCCAGCAGCTTCGGCACGCGGGACAATGAGCAGTTCTTC
- TRBJ1-2 TRBV2 - CASSVTAGSYGYTF TGTGCCAGCAGCGTCACCGCCGGGTCCTATGGCTACACCTTC
- TRBJ2-7 TRBV2 - CASSELTEIYEQYF TGTGCCAGCAGTGAACTGACAGAAATCTACGAGCAGTACTTC
- TRBJ2-1 TRBV4-2 TRBD2 CASSKDSLFVGLGLAVLIDNEQFF TGTGCCAGCAGCAAAGACTCCCTGTTTGTAGGGTTGGGACTAGCGGTATTAATCGACAATGAGCAGTTCTTC
- TRBJ2-1 TRBV13 TRBD2 CASSIETSGSLNEQFF TGTGCCAGCAGCATCGAGACTAGCGGGAGTTTAAATGAGCAGTTCTTC
- TRBJ2-1 TRBV29-1 - CSVEGELWNEQFF TGCAGCGTTGAAGGAGAACTTTGGAATGAGCAGTTCTTC
- TRBJ2-3 TRBV13 TRBD2 CASSPGLAGGLADTQYF TGTGCCAGCAGCCCAGGACTAGCGGGAGGATTGGCAGATACGCAGTATTTT
- TRBJ2-7 TRBV28 TRBD1 CASSFPRTGPSYEQYF TGTGCCAGCAGTTTCCCCCGGACAGGGCCTTCCTACGAGCAGTACTTC
- TRBJ2-7 TRBV27 - CASSVTREAYEQYF TGTGCCAGCTCAGTGACTAGGGAAGCCTACGAGCAGTACTTC
few TRBJ2-7 TRBV4-1 TRBD1 CASSHRQGAYEQYF TGCGCCAGCAGCCATCGACAGGGGGCCTACGAGCAGTACTTC
- TRBJ2-1 TRBV2 - CASSHHDYLSYNEQFF TGTGCCAGCAGTCACCACGATTACCTCTCCTACAATGAGCAGTTCTTC
- TRBJ2-1 TRBV27 - CASSLAGAGYNEQFF TGTGCCAGCAGTTTGGCAGGGGCTGGCTACAATGAGCAGTTCTTC
- TRBJ2-7 TRBV27 - CASSFGGGGYEQYF TGTGCCAGCAGTTTTGGCGGGGGCGGCTACGAGCAGTACTTC
- TRBJ2-1 TRBV4-2 TRBD2 CASSQAGTGNGLAGPYNEQFF TGTGCCAGCAGCCAAGCCGGGACAGGGAATGGACTAGCGGGGCCGTACAATGAGCAGTTCTTC
- TRBJ2-1 TRBV28 - CASVVGGISYNEQFF TGTGCCAGCGTGGTTGGCGGGATCTCCTACAATGAGCAGTTCTTC
- TRBJ2-7 TRBV10-1 TRBD1 CASSEFGGQGPTYEQYF TGCGCCAGCAGTGAGTTCGGTGGACAGGGACCTACCTACGAGCAGTACTTC
- TRBJ2-2 TRBV6-6 - CASSYVLAAITGELFF TGTGCCAGCAGTTATGTTTTGGCGGCTATAACCGGGGAGCTGTTTTTT
- TRBJ2-7 TRBV4-2 - CASSPANPYEQYF TGTGCCAGCAGCCCCGCGAATCCCTACGAGCAGTACTTC
- TRBJ2-7 TRBV6-5 - CASSYRTANYEQYF TGTGCCAGCAGTTACCGGACAGCCAACTACGAGCAGTACTTC
- TRBJ1-5 TRBV9 - CASSLGGSNQPQHF TGTGCCAGCAGCTTGGGGGGGAGCAATCAGCCCCAGCATTTT
- TRBJ2-3 TRBV27 - CASSLVTTDTQYF TGTGCCAGCAGTTTAGTTACGACAGATACGCAGTATTTT
- TRBJ2-5 TRBV7-9 TRBD1 CASSLGQGKYYQETQYF TGTGCCAGCAGCTTAGGACAGGGTAAGTACTACCAAGAGACCCAGTACTTC
- TRBJ2-7 TRBV7-2 TRBD1 CASSFDRGAYEQYF TGTGCCAGCAGCTTTGACAGGGGGGCCTACGAGCAGTACTTC
few TRBJ2-1 TRBV15 - CATSSSGGSYNEQFF TGTGCCACCAGCAGCAGCGGTGGCTCCTACAATGAGCAGTTCTTC
- TRBJ2-7 TRBV28 TRBD1 CASSLGRTGSYEQYF TGTGCCAGCAGTTTAGGGCGGACAGGGTCCTACGAGCAGTACTTC
- TRBJ2-7 TRBV7-9 - CASSRKTGRPYEQYF TGTGCCAGCAGCCGAAAGACAGGGAGGCCCTACGAGCAGTACTTC
- TRBJ1-4 TRBV7-8 - CASSLIRQGNEKLFF TGTGCCAGCAGCTTAATACGGCAGGGAAATGAAAAACTGTTTTTT
- TRBJ1-1 TRBV11-2 - CASSLVLGVKNTEAFF TGTGCCAGCAGCTTGGTCCTTGGCGTAAAGAACACTGAAGCTTTCTTT
- TRBJ2-3 TRBV11-2 - CASSPRALGTDTQYF TGTGCCAGCAGCCCTCGGGCTCTGGGCACAGATACGCAGTATTTT
- TRBJ2-5 TRBV5-6 TRBD2 CASSLTSGSQETQYF TGTGCCAGCAGCCTGACTAGCGGGAGTCAAGAGACCCAGTACTTC
- TRBJ2-7 TRBV7-6 TRBD1 CASSLSGTGASYEQYF TGTGCCAGCAGCTTATCAGGGACAGGGGCCTCCTACGAGCAGTACTTC
- TRBJ2-7 TRBV27 - CASSPVDRVYEQYF TGTGCCAGCAGTCCAGTGGACAGAGTCTACGAGCAGTACTTC
once TRBJ2-7 TRBV21-1 - CASSDRGQHEQYF TGTGCCAGCAGCGACAGGGGGCAGCACGAGCAGTACTTC
- TRBJ2-1 TRBV10-1 - CASNHYPRGYNEQFF TGCGCCAGCAACCACTACCCGAGAGGTTACAATGAGCAGTTCTTC
- TRBJ2-1 TRBV30 TRBD2 CARHSLAGYNEQFF TGTGCCCGCCATTCACTAGCGGGCTACAATGAGCAGTTCTTC
- TRBJ2-7 TRBV27 TRBD1 CASSLLDRAYEQYF TGTGCCAGCAGTTTATTGGACAGGGCCTACGAGCAGTACTTC